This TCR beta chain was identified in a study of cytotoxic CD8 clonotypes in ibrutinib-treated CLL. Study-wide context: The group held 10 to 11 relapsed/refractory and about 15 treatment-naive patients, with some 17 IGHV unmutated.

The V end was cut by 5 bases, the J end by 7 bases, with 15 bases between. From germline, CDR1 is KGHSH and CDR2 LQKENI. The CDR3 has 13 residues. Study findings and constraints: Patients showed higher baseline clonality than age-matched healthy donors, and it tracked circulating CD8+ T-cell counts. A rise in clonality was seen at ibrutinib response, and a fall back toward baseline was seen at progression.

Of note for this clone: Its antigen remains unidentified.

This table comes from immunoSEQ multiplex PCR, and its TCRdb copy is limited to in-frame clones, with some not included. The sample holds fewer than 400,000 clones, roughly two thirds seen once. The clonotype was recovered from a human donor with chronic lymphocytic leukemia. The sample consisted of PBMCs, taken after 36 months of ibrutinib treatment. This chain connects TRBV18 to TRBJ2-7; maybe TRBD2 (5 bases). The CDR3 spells CASSKGGASEQYF. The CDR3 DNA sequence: TGTGCCAGCTCAAAAGGAGGAGCCTCAGAGCAGTACTTC.